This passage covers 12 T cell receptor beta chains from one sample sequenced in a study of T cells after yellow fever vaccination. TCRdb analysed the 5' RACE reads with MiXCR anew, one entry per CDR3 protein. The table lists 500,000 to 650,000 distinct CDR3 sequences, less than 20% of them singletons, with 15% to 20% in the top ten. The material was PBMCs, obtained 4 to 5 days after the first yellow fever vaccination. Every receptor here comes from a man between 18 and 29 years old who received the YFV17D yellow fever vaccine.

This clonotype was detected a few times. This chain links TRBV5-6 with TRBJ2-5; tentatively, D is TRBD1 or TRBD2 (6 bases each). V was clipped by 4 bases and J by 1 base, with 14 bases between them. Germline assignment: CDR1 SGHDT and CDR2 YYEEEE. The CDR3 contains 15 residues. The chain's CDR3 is CASSIGWGAQETQYF. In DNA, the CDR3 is TGTGCCAGCAGCATCGGGTGGGGGGCCCAAGAGACCCAGTACTTC.

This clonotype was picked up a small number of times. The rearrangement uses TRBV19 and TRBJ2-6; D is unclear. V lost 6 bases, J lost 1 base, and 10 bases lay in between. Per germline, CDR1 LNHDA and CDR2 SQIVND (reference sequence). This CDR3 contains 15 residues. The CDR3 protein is CASSPFPSGANVLTF. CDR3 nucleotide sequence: TGTGCCAGTAGCCCCTTCCCTTCTGGGGCCAACGTCCTGACTTTC. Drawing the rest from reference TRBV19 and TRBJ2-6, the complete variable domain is DGGITQSPKYLFRKEGQNVTLSCEQNLNHDAMYWYRQDPGQGLRLIYYSQIVNDFQKGDIAEGYSVSREKKESFPLTVTSAQKNPTAFYLCASSPFPSGANVLTFGAGSRLTVL.

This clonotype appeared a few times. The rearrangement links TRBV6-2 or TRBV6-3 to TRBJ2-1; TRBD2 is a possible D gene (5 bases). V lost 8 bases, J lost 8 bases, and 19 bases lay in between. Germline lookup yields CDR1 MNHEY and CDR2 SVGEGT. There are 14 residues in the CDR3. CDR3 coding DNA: TGTGCCAGCCGAAAAAGTGCCAGCGGCGATGAGCAGTTCTTC. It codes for CASRKSASGDEQFF.

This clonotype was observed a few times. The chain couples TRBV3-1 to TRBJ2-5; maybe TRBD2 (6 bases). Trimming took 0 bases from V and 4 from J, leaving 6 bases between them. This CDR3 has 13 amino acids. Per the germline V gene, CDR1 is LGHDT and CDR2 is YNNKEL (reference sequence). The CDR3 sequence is CASSQDGGETQYF. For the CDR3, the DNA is TGTGCCAGCAGCCAAGACGGGGGAGAGACCCAGTACTTC.

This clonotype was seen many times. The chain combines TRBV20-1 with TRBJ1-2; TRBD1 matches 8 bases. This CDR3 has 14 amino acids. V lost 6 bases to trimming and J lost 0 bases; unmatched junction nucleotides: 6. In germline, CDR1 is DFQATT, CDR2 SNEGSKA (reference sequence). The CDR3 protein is CSANQGASNYGYTF. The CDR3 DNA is TGCAGTGCAAATCAGGGGGCCTCTAACTATGGCTACACCTTC.

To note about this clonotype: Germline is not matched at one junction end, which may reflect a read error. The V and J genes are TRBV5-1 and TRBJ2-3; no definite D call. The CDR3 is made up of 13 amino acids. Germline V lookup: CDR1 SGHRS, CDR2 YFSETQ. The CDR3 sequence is CASSREGTDTQYF. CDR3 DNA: TGTGCCAGCAGCCGAGAAGGAACAGATACGCAGTATTTT.

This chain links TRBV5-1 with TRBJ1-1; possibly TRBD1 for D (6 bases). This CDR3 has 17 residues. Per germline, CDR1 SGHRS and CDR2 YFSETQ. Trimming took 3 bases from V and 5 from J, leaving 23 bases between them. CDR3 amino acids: CASSWGPGGPGETEAFF. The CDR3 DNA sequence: TGCGCCAGCAGCTGGGGCCCCGGGGGCCCCGGAGAGACTGAAGCTTTCTTT. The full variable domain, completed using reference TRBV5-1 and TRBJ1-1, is KAGVTQTPRYLIKTRGQQVTLSCSPISGHRSVSWYQQTPGQGLQFLFEYFSETQRNKGNFPGRFSGRQFSNSRSEMNVSTLELGDSALYLCASSWGPGGPGETEAFFGQGTRLTVV.

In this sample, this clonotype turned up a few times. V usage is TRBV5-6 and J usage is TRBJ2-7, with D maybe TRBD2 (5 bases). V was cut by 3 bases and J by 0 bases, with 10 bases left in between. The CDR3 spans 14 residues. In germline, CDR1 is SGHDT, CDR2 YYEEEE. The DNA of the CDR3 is TGTGCCAGCAGCTACACGGGGATCTCCTACGAGCAGTACTTC. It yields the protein CASSYTGISYEQYF.

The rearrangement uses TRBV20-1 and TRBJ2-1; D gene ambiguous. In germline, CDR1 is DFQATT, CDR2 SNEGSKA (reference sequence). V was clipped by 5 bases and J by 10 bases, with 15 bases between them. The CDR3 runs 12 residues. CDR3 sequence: CSAFHLEREQFF. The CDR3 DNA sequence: TGCAGTGCTTTCCACCTGGAGAGAGAGCAGTTCTTC.

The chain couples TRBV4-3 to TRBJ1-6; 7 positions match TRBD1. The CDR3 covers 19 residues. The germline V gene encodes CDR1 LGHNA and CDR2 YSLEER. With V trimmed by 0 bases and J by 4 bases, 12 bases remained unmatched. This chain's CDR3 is CASSQEPLGGQHYNSPLHF. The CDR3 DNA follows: TGCGCCAGCAGCCAAGAACCCCTGGGGGGACAGCATTATAATTCACCCCTCCACTTT.

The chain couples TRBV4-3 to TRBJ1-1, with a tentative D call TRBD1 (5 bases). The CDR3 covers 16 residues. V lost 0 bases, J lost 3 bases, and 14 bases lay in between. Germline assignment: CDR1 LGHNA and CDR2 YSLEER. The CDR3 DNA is TGCGCCAGCAGCCAAGATGTTGGGGCTTCTTACACTGAAGCTTTCTTT. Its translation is CASSQDVGASYTEAFF.

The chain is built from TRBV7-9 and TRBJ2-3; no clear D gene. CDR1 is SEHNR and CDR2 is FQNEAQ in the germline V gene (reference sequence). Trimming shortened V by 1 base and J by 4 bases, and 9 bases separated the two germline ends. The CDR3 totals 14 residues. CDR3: CASSLEVVSDTQYF. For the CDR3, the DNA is TGTGCCAGCAGCTTAGAAGTTGTTTCAGATACGCAGTATTTT.